One and the same sample provided the 8 T cell receptor beta chains below, sequenced in a study of blood T cells in healthy people across ages. Next came a second PCR, run for 7 to 11 cycles, which used a sample-barcoded 5' primer along with a J-beta primer mix. TCRdb itself ran the 5' RACE reads through MiXCR, one entry per CDR3 protein. The data show about 1.6 million distinct CDR3 sequences, with around 35% seen just once and approximately 10% held by the top ten. The sample taken for sequencing was blood. The receptors shown here come from a woman aged 25 to 39 in good health.

The J gene is TRBJ2-7, the V gene TRBV12-3 or TRBV12-4; D unresolved. Trimming stripped 4 bases from V and 4 bases from J, with 11 bases between. The CDR3 spans 13 residues. The CDR3 DNA reads as TGTGCCAGCAGTTCCCCCCTGGCTTACGAGCAGTACTTC. This sequence encodes CASSSPLAYEQYF.

J is TRBJ2-1 and V is TRBV3-1; D may correspond to TRBD1 or TRBD2 (7 bases each). The CDR3 consists of 14 residues. CDR1 is LGHDT and CDR2 is YNNKEL in the germline V gene (reference sequence). V was pared by 4 bases and J by 10 bases, with 17 bases between. Written as DNA, the CDR3 is TGTGCCAGCAGCCCAACTAGCGCCAGGGGGGAGCAGTTCTTC. It is translated as CASSPTSARGEQFF.

This chain links TRBV7-8 with TRBJ1-5; D perhaps matches TRBD1 (5 bases). Between the trimmed V and J ends, which lost 5 bases and 4 bases, there was a span of 15 bases. The CDR3 is 15 residues long. Germline CDR1 SGHVS, CDR2 FQNEAQ. The CDR3 region is CASSTTDSLNQPQHF. Here the CDR3 DNA reads TGTGCCAGCAGCACGACAGATTCTTTAAATCAGCCCCAGCATTTT.

V usage is TRBV20-1 and J usage is TRBJ2-1; D may be TRBD2 (7 bases). Germline CDR1 DFQATT, CDR2 SNEGSKA (reference sequence). This CDR3 contains 16 residues. The V gene lost 6 bases and the J gene lost 8 bases, with 26 bases spanning the gap. For the CDR3, the DNA is TGCAGTGCCCTAAAGGGTGGCCGGGGGGCCGTCGATGAGCAGTTCTTC. Amino acids: CSALKGGRGAVDEQFF.

This clonotype was recorded at least ten times. The chain is built from TRBV20-1 and TRBJ2-7; the match to TRBD2 covers 8 bases. Trimming at V came to 7 bases and at J to 3 bases, leaving 5 bases not matched to a gene. The germline gives CDR1 DFQATT, CDR2 SNEGSKA (reference sequence). This CDR3 contains 12 residues. The CDR3 DNA reads TGCAGTGGAACTAGCGGCAACTACGAGCAGTACTTC. This sequence encodes CSGTSGNYEQYF.

The CDR3, as DNA: TGTGCCAGCAGCCAAGGACAGGGGACCTCGTATGGCTACACCTTC. This gives the protein CASSQGQGTSYGYTF. The chain has TRBV3-1 and TRBJ1-2; 8 nucleotides agree with TRBD1. With V trimmed by 1 base and J by 5 bases, 6 bases remained unmatched. Germline assignment: CDR1 LGHDT and CDR2 YNNKEL (reference sequence). CDR3 size: 15 residues.

This clonotype was detected ten times or more. The chain links TRBV7-8 to TRBJ2-5, with a possible D match to TRBD1 (6 bases). The CDR3 has 13 amino acids. Germline V gene lookup returns CDR1 SGHVS and CDR2 FQNEAQ. Trimming took 1 base from V and 4 from J, leaving 7 bases between them. CDR3 residues: CASSLVGAETQYF. CDR3 DNA sequence: TGTGCCAGCAGCTTAGTGGGGGCAGAGACCCAGTACTTC.

The genes are TRBV5-7 and TRBJ1-1; D is possibly TRBD1 (5 bases). TRBV5-7 is placed among ORFs of uncertain function. The ends were cut back, 0 bases at V and 7 bases at J, with 16 bases in the middle. The CDR3 has 15 amino acids. CDR3 DNA: TGTGCCAGCAGCTTGGGGACCCGGGGCGGCCTTGAAGCTTTCTTT. Its protein is CASSLGTRGGLEAFF.